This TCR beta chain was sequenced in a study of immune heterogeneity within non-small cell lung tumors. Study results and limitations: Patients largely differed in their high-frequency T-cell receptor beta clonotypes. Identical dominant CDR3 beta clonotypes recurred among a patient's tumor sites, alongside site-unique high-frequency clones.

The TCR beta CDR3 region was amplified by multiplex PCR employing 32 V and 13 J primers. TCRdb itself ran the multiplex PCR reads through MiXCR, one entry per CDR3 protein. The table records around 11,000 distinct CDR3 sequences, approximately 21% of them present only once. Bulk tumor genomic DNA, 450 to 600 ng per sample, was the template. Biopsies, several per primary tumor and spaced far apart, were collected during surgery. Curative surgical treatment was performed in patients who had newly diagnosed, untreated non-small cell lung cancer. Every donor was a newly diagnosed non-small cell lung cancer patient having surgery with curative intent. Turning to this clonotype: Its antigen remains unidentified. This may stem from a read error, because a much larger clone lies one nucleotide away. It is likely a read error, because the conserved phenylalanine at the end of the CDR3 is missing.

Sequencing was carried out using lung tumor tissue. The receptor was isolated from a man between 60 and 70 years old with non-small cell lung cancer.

CDR3 residues: CASSLSNRGGTDTQYS. The CDR3 nucleotides read TGTGCCAGCAGCTTAAGTAATCGGGGGGGCACAGATACGCAGTATTCT. The gene calls are TRBV7-9 and TRBJ2-3; 7 bases agree with TRBD2. The germline V gene encodes CDR1 SEHNR and CDR2 FQNEAQ (reference sequence). The CDR3 is made up of 16 amino acids. J gave up 1 base and V 2 bases, and 6 bases lay outside the gene matches.